What follows describes a single T cell receptor (beta chain). Generated by immunoSEQ multiplex PCR, the TCRdb table keeps only in-frame clones and is missing some. The top ten hold about 13% of the sample, which has 45,000 to 70,000 clones, about nine tenths seen once. This entry comes from a study of blood T cell repertoires in COVID-19. Study as a whole: COVID-19 samples, acute and convalescent, were from the United States, Italy and Spain.

Germline CDR1 is SEHNR and CDR2 is FQNEAQ (reference sequence). CDR3 length: 15 amino acids. Trimming pared 3 bases from V and 2 bases from J, leaving 8 bases between. The gene calls are TRBV7-9 and TRBJ1-6; D not certain. The sequence came from an older woman with active COVID-19. The specimen sequenced was peripheral blood. CDR3 sequence (DNA): TGTGCCAGCAGCTTCCGGGAGGCCTATAATTCACCCCTCCACTTT. Protein sequence: CASSFREAYNSPLHF. The complete variable domain, with remaining parts taken from reference TRBV7-9 and TRBJ1-6, reads DTGVSQNPRHKITKRGQNVTFRCDPISEHNRLYWYRQTLGQGPEFLTYFQNEAQLEKSRLLSDRFSAERPKGSFSTLEIQRTEQGDSAMYLCASSFREAYNSPLHFGNGTRLTVT.